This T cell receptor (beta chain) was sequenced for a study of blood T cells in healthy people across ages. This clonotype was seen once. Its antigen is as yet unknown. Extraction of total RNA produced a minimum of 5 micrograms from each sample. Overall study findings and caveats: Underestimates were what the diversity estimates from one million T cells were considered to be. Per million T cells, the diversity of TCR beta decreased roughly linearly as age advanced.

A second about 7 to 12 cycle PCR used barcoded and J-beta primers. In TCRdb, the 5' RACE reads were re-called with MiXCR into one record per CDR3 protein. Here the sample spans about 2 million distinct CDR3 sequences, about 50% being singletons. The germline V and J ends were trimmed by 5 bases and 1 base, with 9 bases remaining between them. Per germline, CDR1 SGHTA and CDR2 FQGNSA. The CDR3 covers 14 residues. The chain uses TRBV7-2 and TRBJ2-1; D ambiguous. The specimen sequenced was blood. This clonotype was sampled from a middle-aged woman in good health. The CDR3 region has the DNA TGTGCCAGCAGCGGTGACCGATCCTACAATGAGCAGTTCTTC. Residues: CASSGDRSYNEQFF.